This TCR beta chain was identified in a study of T cell repertoires in cytomegalovirus infection. Across the whole study: Both CMV infection and a matching HLA type were indicated by public TCR beta signatures. Study outcomes and limitations: Cumulative frequency (of public TCR beta family members) identified carriers of CMV plus the relevant HLA. HLA-C-restricted, CMV-specific TCR beta clonotypes were dominant ex vivo.

V lost 5 bases, J lost 0 bases, and 16 bases lay in between. Looked up from germline, CDR1 is MNHEY and CDR2 is SVGAGI. This CDR3 is built from 16 residues. TCRdb processed the reads anew with MiXCR; each CDR3 protein has one entry. The data contain hundreds of thousands of distinct CDR3 sequences, around 11% of them seen just once; the ten biggest clones take up more than 8.5%. This clonotype was counted ten times or more. Its antigen remains unidentified. Sequencing input: PBMCs. The source of this sequence is a human donor in good health (CMV status not recorded). Some clones in this sample may be carry-over from other donors' samples. The rearrangement links TRBV6-5 to TRBJ1-2; D unresolved. This CDR3 is CASSRATDQANYGYTF. For the CDR3, the DNA is TGTGCCAGCAGTCGAGCGACGGACCAAGCTAACTATGGCTACACCTTC.